The 2 T cell receptor beta chains listed next were all sequenced from one sample in a study of blood T cell repertoires in COVID-19. Measured with immunoSEQ multiplex PCR; TCRdb has only the in-frame clones, and not every one. The data contain about 80,000 clones, roughly four fifths of them singletons. Input material: peripheral blood. The receptors originated from a man aged 70 or older with active or convalescent COVID-19.

This clone has just a few counts. The rearrangement links TRBV24-1 to TRBJ1-2, with TRBD1 matching 7 bases. V was clipped by 11 bases and J by 1 base; unmatched bases: 12. The CDR3 is 15 residues long. CDR1 and CDR2 from the germline V gene are KGHDR and SFDVKD. The CDR3 is CARRGGVKYNYGYTF. The CDR3 DNA reads TGTGCCAGGCGAGGGGGCGTGAAATATAACTATGGCTACACCTTC.

This rearrangement joins TRBV19 to TRBJ2-1, with 12 positions matching TRBD2. The V segment lost 5 bases and the J segment 1 base; nucleotides outside the gene matches: 3. Germline CDR1 reads LNHDA; CDR2 reads SQIVND (reference sequence). CDR3 length: 16 residues. CDR3 protein: CASSSGTSGSYNEQFF. In nucleotides, the CDR3 is TGTGCCAGTAGTTCTGGGACTAGCGGGTCCTACAATGAGCAGTTCTTC. The full variable domain, in which reference TRBV19 and TRBJ2-1 provide the parts outside the CDR3, is DGGITQSPKYLFRKEGQNVTLSCEQNLNHDAMYWYRQDPGQGLRLIYYSQIVNDFQKGDIAEGYSVSREKKESFPLTVTSAQKNPTAFYLCASSSGTSGSYNEQFFGPGTRLTVL.